These T cell receptor beta chains were read from a single sample in a study of CD8+CD57+ T cells in acquired aplastic anemia. Each CDR3 protein gets one entry after TCRdb re-called the reads with MiXCR. The sample yields approximately 250,000 distinct CDR3 sequences, approximately 82% seen once. Source material: sorted CD4+, CD8+, or CD8+CD57+ T cells (not recorded which) from PBMCs. The receptors were sampled from a human donor with aplastic anemia. The CDR3 runs from the conserved cysteine through the conserved F or W. A D gene is named only where the DNA matches it firmly. Size is stated for part of the rows, as once, few or many counts, or as a class when the clone is expanded.

-,TRBJ1-2,TRBV10-3,-,TGTGCCATCAGTGACGGGACTGGCTACACCTTC,CAISDGTGYTF
-,TRBJ2-6,TRBV10-1,-,TGCGCCAGCAAGGTTGACAGATTTGGGGCCAACGTCCTGACTTTC,CASKVDRFGANVLTF
-,TRBJ1-1,TRBV7-9,TRBD1,TGTGCCAGCAGCTTTCAAAGGACAGGGAGCAGTGAAGAGTTCTTT,CASSFQRTGSSEEFF
-,TRBJ2-3,TRBV7-8,-,TGTGCCAGCGGGGACGCGGGAAGACACGCTACGCAGTATTTT,CASGDAGRHATQYF
many,TRBJ2-3,TRBV25-1,TRBD2,TGTGCCAGCAGTGCCCTAGCGGGAGGTCCCGATACGCAGTATTTT,CASSALAGGPDTQYF
once,TRBJ2-3,TRBV7-9,TRBD2,TGTGCCAGCAGCGTTCAAACAAGCGGGGGGAGCGATGAGTATTTT,CASSVQTSGGSDEYF
few,TRBJ1-1,TRBV7-8,-,TGTGCCAGCAGCTTACGGTTCCCAGGGCGAAACAATGAGTTCTTT,CASSLRFPGRNNEFF
few,TRBJ2-1,TRBV7-8,-,TGTGCCAGCAGCTTAGCGGGGGGTCCCGATACGCACAATGAGCAGTTCTTC,CASSLAGGPDTHNEQFF
-,TRBJ1-1,TRBV7-9,TRBD1,TGTGCCAGCAGTCGAAACAGGGGACAAGTCAATGAGGCTTTCTTT,CASSRNRGQVNEAFF
-,TRBJ2-3,TRBV9,-,TGTGCCAGCAGCGGAGGGGGCCGACAGGGAGGAAACACGTATTTT,CASSGGGRQGGNTYF
-,TRBJ2-1,TRBV7-2,-,TGTGCCAGCTGCTGGGCGGATGCGCAGATCTTC,CASCWADAQIF
-,TRBJ2-3,TRBV11-3,-,TGTGCCAGCACCAGAACAGGGACTCGCACAGATACGCAGTATTTT,CASTRTGTRTDTQYF
-,TRBJ1-5,TRBV24-1,-,TGTGCCACCAGTGAGTCAGGGTATCAGCCCCAGCATTTT,CATSESGYQPQHF
-,TRBJ2-6,TRBV20-1,TRBD2,TGCAGTGCTAGAGATCCGGGGCGGGGGGCATCTGGGGCCAACGTCCTGACTTTC,CSARDPGRGASGANVLTF
-,TRBJ2-7,TRBV19,TRBD2,TGTGCCAGTAGTATAGGAGCGGGAACCTCCTACGAGCAGTACTTC,CASSIGAGTSYEQYF
-,TRBJ2-5,TRBV7-3,-,TGTGCCACCAGCAGAGCTAGTCACGAAGAGACCCACTACTTC,CATSRASHEETHYF
-,TRBJ2-3,TRBV7-2,-,TGTGCCAGCAGCTTTACTCCGCTCGGGGAGCCGTTGTTCTTT,CASSFTPLGEPLFF
-,TRBJ2-7,TRBV9,-,-,CASRGGSDTQYFEYF
-,TRBJ2-5,TRBV7-9,-,TGTGCCAGCAGCATAATGGGGGAGCATCAGCCCCAGCATTTC,CASSIMGEHQPQHF
-,TRBJ2-3,TRBV7-8,TRBD2,TGTGCCAGCGGGGAAGCGGGAACAGCTGCGCAGCATTATTTT,CASGEAGTAAQHYF
-,TRBJ2-3,TRBV10-3,-,TGTGCCATCAGTGTAAAGGAGGAGGAGGGTACGCAGTATTTT,CAISVKEEEGTQYF
-,TRBJ2-6,TRBV15,-,TGTGCCACCAGCTTTACAGGGAGCTCTGGGGCCAACGTCCTGACTTTC,CATSFTGSSGANVLTF
-,TRBJ1-2,TRBV11-3,-,TGTGCCAGCAGCTGGGGGGGAGAGGGGCTCGTATATGGCTACACCTTC,CASSWGGEGLVYGYTF
once,TRBJ1-2,TRBV5-1,-,TGCGCCAGCAGCTCACGGGCGAGGAGCTTGGACTATGGCTACACCTTC,CASSSRARSLDYGYTF
-,TRBJ2-3,TRBV20-1,-,TGCAGTGCTAGAGATCAAGGAGAGACAGATACGCAGTATTTT,CSARDQGETDTQYF
many,TRBJ1-2,TRBV2,TRBD1,TGTGCCAGCCGGGACAGGGGCTTGGACTATGGCTACACCTTC,CASRDRGLDYGYTF
-,TRBJ2-3,TRBV5-1,-,TGCGCCAGCAGCTTGGTAGGGTACGAGCAGCAGTATTTT,CASSLVGYEQQYF
-,TRBJ2-5,TRBV20-1,TRBD2,TGCAGTGCTAAGAGCGGGAGAGGGGAGACCCAGTACTTC,CSAKSGRGETQYF
-,TRBJ1-5,TRBV10-3,TRBD1,TGTGCCATCAGCCAGGGGGACCTTAACAATCTGAACCAGCATTTT,CAISQGDLNNLNQHF
-,TRBJ1-1,TRBV10-3,-,TGTGCCACATTAGACTCCGGGGGCGGCACTGAAGCTTTCTTT,CATLDSGGGTEAFF
-,TRBJ2-3,TRBV7-9,-,TGTGCCAGCAGCTTAGCGGCAGGGGCTCACACAGATAATTTT,CASSLAAGAHTDNF
-,TRBJ2-1,TRBV7-3,TRBD2,TGTGCCAGCAGCATAGCGAGGCGGGGGTACTACAATGAGTTCTTC,CASSIARRGYYNEFF
once,TRBJ1-2,TRBV5-5,-,TGCGCCAGCAGCCAAAGGGTTGCAGGTGGCTACACCTTC,CASSQRVAGGYTF
-,TRBJ2-3,TRBV5-1,TRBD2,TGCGCCAGCAGCTGGAGCGGGACTAGCACAGATACGCAGTATTTT,CASSWSGTSTDTQYF
-,TRBJ2-5,TRBV9,-,TGTGCCAGCAGCTCTGGGGCAGATTCGCAGGATATTGGGTACTTC,CASSSGADSQDIGYF
-,TRBJ1-1,TRBV11-3,TRBD1,TGTGCCAGCAGCCAGGGACAGGGACGGAACACTGAAGCTTTCTTT,CASSQGQGRNTEAFF
-,TRBJ1-2,TRBV7-9,-,TGTGCCAGCAGCACGGAGGGCGGGACGTCCGCCGAGGAGTACACCTTC,CASSTEGGTSAEEYTF
-,TRBJ2-3,TRBV15,-,TGTGCCACCAGCGGTATCGGGGGACGTCAGCCCCAGTATTTT,CATSGIGGRQPQYF
-,TRBJ2-1,TRBV7-9,TRBD2,TGTGCCAGCAGCCCCCGGACTAGCGGGAGGGGTATAGTCAATGAGCAGTTCTTC,CASSPRTSGRGIVNEQFF
-,TRBJ2-3,TRBV9,-,TGTGCCAGCAGCGGCGGGGTAGGGGACACAGATACGCAGTATTTT,CASSGGVGDTDTQYF
-,TRBJ1-1,TRBV20-1,-,TGCAGTGCCACCCGCGGGGATAGCTCCTACACTGAAGCTTTCTTT,CSATRGDSSYTEAFF
-,TRBJ1-1,TRBV7-9,-,TGTGCCAGCAGCGATTACGGCTTCAGGAGTAAAGCTTACTTT,CASSDYGFRSKAYF